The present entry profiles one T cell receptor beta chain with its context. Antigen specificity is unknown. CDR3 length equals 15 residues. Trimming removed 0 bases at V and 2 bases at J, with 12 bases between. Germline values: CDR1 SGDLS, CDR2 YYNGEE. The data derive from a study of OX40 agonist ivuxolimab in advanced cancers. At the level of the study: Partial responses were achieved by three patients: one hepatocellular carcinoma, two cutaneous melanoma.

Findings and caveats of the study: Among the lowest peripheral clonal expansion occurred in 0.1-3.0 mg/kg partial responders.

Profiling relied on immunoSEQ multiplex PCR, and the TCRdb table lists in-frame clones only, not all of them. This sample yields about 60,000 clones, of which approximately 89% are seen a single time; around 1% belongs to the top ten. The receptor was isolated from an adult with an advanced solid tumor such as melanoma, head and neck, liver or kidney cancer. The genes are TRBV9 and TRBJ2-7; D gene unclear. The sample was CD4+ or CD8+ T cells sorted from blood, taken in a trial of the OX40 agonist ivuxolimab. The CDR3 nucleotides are TGTGCCAGCAGCGTAGACCCTCAAGGGACCTACGAGCAGTACTTC. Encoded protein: CASSVDPQGTYEQYF. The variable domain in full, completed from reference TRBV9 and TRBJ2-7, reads DSGVTQTPKHLITATGQRVTLRCSPRSGDLSVYWYQQSLDQGLQFLIQYYNGEERAKGNILERFSAQQFPDLHSELNLSSLELGDSALYFCASSVDPQGTYEQYFGPGTRLTVT.